This TCR beta chain stems from a study of brain metastases from non-small cell lung cancer. Study observations and caveats: In about 62% of brain metastases, T-cell clones were expanded compared with matched primary tumors. TCR repertoires overlapped largely between brain metastases and matched primaries. Brain metastases had lower T-cell infiltration than primary tumors.

The length of the CDR3 is 14 residues. The V end lost 7 bases, the J end lost 3 bases, and 15 bases lay between the germline ends. Germline loops: CDR1 WSHSY, CDR2 SAAADI. Concerning this clone: Its antigen is not known.

TCRdb's table, derived via immunoSEQ multiplex PCR, lists solely in-frame clones and lacks some. In the table there are under 3,500 clones, around 90% of which are singletons. The clonotype was recovered from a donor aged 40 or older with non-small cell lung cancer. Sequencing was performed on primary lung tumor tissue. The J gene is TRBJ1-1, the V gene TRBV10-2; D remains ambiguous. The CDR3 coding sequence is TGCGCCAGCACTCTCTCGACGGGATACACTGAAGCTTTCTTT. Translation gives CASTLSTGYTEAFF.